Following are 8 T cell receptor beta chains from one sample sequenced in a study of CD8+CD57+ T cells in acquired aplastic anemia. Genomic DNA acted as the template from which TCR beta VDJ combination and CDR3 sequence profiling were carried out. MiXCR, run by TCRdb on the reads, gives a single entry per CDR3 protein. The repertoire consists of around 190,000 distinct CDR3 sequences, with nearly 50% occurring once and the leading ten covering about an eighth. The patients chosen for sequencing had shown expansion of CD8+CD57+ cells (detected by flow cytometry). The sequencing sample was made of sorted CD4+, CD8+, or CD8+CD57+ T cells (not recorded which) from PBMCs. These receptors all stem from a human donor with aplastic anemia.

At least ten counts were recorded for this clonotype. This chain uses TRBV5-6 with TRBJ2-2; D is possibly TRBD1 (6 bases). The germline CDR1 and CDR2 sequences are SGHDT and YYEEEE. Trimming stripped 0 bases from V and 3 bases from J, with 15 bases between. The CDR3 has 17 residues. This CDR3 reads CASSLDRGEGDTGELFF. Written as DNA, the CDR3 is TGTGCCAGCAGCTTGGACCGAGGAGAGGGGGACACCGGGGAGCTGTTTTTT.

The J gene is TRBJ2-7, the V gene TRBV6-1; D is undetermined. Trimming cost V 2 bases and J 3 bases, with 11 bases left between them. Looked up from germline, CDR1 is MNHNS and CDR2 is SASEGT. This CDR3 comprises 14 residues. The CDR3 DNA sequence: TGTGCCAGCAGTGAAACCGACATCAACTACGAGCAGTACTTC. As protein: CASSETDINYEQYF.

V gene TRBV19 combines with J gene TRBJ1-6; D is unclear. This CDR3 spans 13 amino acids. Germline V gives CDR1 LNHDA, CDR2 SQIVND (reference sequence). The V and J ends lost 3 bases and 8 bases respectively, with 8 bases between them. This CDR3 is CASSINKDSPLHF. The CDR3 region has the DNA TGTGCCAGTAGTATTAACAAGGATTCACCCCTCCACTTT.

Only a few counts were recorded for this clonotype. The chain joins TRBV10-3 to TRBJ1-2; 7 bases match TRBD1. CDR1 and CDR2 from the germline V gene are ENHRY and SYGVKD. With V trimmed by 6 bases and J by 8 bases, 9 bases remained unmatched. This CDR3 contains 13 residues. In nucleotides, the CDR3 is TGTGCCATCAGCTCGACAGGGATGCACGGCTACACCTTC. This codes for CAISSTGMHGYTF.

The genes are TRBV20-1 and TRBJ2-3, with 10 bases matching TRBD2. The V gene's germline CDR1 is DFQATT and CDR2 SNEGSKA (reference sequence). CDR3 length equals 12 residues. Unmatched junction bases numbered 1, after V lost 6 bases and J lost 4 bases. For the CDR3, the DNA is TGCAGTGCGGGGACTAGCGCAGATACGCAGTATTTT. Translated: CSAGTSADTQYF.

This clonotype was picked up a small number of times. The rearrangement joins TRBV6-1 to TRBJ1-5; D is undetermined. Trimming took 6 bases from V and 2 from J, leaving 17 bases between them. CDR1 is MNHNS and CDR2 is SASEGT in the germline V gene. The CDR3 spans 16 residues. The DNA for the CDR3 is TGTGCCAGCAGCCTCCGGGCCTCTAACGGCAATCAGCCCCAGCATTTT. It codes for CASSLRASNGNQPQHF.

The chain carries TRBV20-1 and TRBJ1-5, with TRBD1 matching 9 bases. Per germline, CDR1 DFQATT and CDR2 SNEGSKA (reference sequence). V dropped 4 bases and J dropped 0; count of bases not matched to a gene: 10. CDR3 size: 17 residues. In DNA form, the CDR3 reads TGCAGTGCTAACGAACAGGGGGCACGATATAGCAATCAGCCCCAGCATTTT. This sequence encodes CSANEQGARYSNQPQHF.

The rearrangement links TRBV19 to TRBJ2-3; 9 nucleotides agree with TRBD1. Trimming took 7 bases from V and 2 from J; bases not matched to a gene: 7. Germline CDR1 reads LNHDA; CDR2 reads SQIVND (reference sequence). This CDR3 is 15 amino acids long. Here the CDR3 DNA reads TGTGCCAGTACCTCGGGACAGGGCCACACAGATACGCAGTATTTT. It encodes CASTSGQGHTDTQYF.